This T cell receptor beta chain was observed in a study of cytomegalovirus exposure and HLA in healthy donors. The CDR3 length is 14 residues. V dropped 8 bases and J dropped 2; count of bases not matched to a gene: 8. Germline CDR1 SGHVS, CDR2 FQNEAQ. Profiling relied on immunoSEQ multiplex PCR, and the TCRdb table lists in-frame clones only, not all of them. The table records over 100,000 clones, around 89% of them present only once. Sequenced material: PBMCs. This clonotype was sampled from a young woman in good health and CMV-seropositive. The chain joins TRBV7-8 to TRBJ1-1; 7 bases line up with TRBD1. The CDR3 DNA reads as TGTGCCAGCCTAGCTGGGACAGACAACACTGAAGCTTTCTTT. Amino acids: CASLAGTDNTEAFF.